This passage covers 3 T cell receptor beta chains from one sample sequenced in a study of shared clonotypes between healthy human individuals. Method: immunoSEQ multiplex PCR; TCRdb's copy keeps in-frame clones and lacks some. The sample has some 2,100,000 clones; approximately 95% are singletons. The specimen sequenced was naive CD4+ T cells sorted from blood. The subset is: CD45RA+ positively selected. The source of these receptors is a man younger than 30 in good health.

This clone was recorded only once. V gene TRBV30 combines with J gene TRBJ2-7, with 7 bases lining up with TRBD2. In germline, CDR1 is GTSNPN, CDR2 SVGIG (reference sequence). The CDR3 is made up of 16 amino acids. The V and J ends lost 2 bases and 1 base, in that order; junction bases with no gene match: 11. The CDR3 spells CAWSRGDGTWSYEQYF. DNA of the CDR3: TGTGCCTGGAGTCGGGGGGACGGGACCTGGTCCTACGAGCAGTACTTC.

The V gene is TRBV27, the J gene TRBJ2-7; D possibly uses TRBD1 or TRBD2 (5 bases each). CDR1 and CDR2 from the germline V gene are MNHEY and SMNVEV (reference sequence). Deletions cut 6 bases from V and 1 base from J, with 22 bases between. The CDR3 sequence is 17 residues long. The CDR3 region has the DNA TGTGCCAGCAGCCGAAGATCCGGGACGGCCGCTTCCTACGAGCAGTACTTC. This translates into CASSRRSGTAASYEQYF.

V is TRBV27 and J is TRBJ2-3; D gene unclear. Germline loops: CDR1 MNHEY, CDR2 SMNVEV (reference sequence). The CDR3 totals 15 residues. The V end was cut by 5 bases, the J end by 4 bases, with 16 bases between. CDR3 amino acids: CASSLRSADADTQYF. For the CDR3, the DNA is TGTGCCAGCAGTCTCCGGTCTGCGGACGCAGATACGCAGTATTTT.